This is a list of T cell receptor beta chains from one sample in a study of T cells after yellow fever vaccination. Each CDR3 protein is one row after TCRdb ran MiXCR on the 5' RACE reads. Of about 350,000 distinct CDR3 sequences listed, less than 9.5% are singletons. Sequenced material: PBMCs, taken around 45 days after the first yellow fever vaccination. The source of these receptors is a man aged 18 to 29 who received the YFV17D yellow fever vaccine. Both conserved end residues are part of each CDR3. Fields, in order: D gene, clone size, J gene, V gene, CDR3 protein, CDR3 DNA. A D gene is named only where the DNA matches it firmly. Only part of the rows carry a size: once, few, many, or a class if the clone is expanded.

d_gene: TRBD2; abundance: few; j_gene: TRBJ2-6; v_gene: TRBV12-3/TRBV12-4; CDR3aa: CASREAGANVLTF; CDR3nt: TGTGCCAGCCGGGAGGCTGGGGCCAACGTCCTGACTTTC
d_gene: TRBD2; abundance: NA; j_gene: TRBJ2-5; v_gene: TRBV7-9; CDR3aa: CASSLLAGFETQYF; CDR3nt: TGTGCCAGCAGCTTACTAGCGGGGTTTGAGACCCAGTACTTC
d_gene: NA; abundance: few; j_gene: TRBJ2-3; v_gene: TRBV20-1; CDR3aa: CSARDPGGGADTQYF; CDR3nt: TGCAGTGCTAGAGATCCCGGAGGGGGCGCAGATACGCAGTATTTT
d_gene: NA; abundance: few; j_gene: TRBJ2-2; v_gene: TRBV20-1; CDR3aa: CSARDARGGGHGELFF; CDR3nt: TGCAGTGCTAGAGATGCCCGGGGAGGGGGTCACGGGGAGCTGTTTTTT
d_gene: NA; abundance: few; j_gene: TRBJ1-1; v_gene: TRBV21-1; CDR3aa: CASSKVSEAFF; CDR3nt: TGTGCCAGCAGCAAAGTCAGTGAAGCTTTCTTT
d_gene: TRBD2; abundance: NA; j_gene: TRBJ2-5; v_gene: TRBV7-2; CDR3aa: CASSLFTGGGTQYF; CDR3nt: TGTGCCAGCAGCTTATTTACGGGGGGGGGGACCCAGTACTTC
d_gene: NA; abundance: many; j_gene: TRBJ2-2; v_gene: TRBV7-9; CDR3aa: CASSLAQGHTGELFF; CDR3nt: TGTGCCAGCAGCTTAGCCCAGGGCCACACCGGGGAGCTGTTTTTT
d_gene: NA; abundance: few; j_gene: TRBJ1-5; v_gene: TRBV6-1; CDR3aa: CASSGIWAEDQPQHF; CDR3nt: TGTGCCAGCAGTGGGATTTGGGCAGAAGATCAGCCCCAGCATTTT
d_gene: NA; abundance: NA; j_gene: TRBJ2-7; v_gene: TRBV7-9; CDR3aa: CASSPTRGSYEQYF; CDR3nt: TGTGCCAGCAGCCCAACCCGGGGATCCTACGAGCAGTACTTC
d_gene: NA; abundance: few; j_gene: TRBJ2-3; v_gene: TRBV9; CDR3aa: CASSYWGAGGADTQYF; CDR3nt: TGTGCCAGCAGTTACTGGGGGGCCGGTGGGGCAGATACGCAGTATTTT
d_gene: TRBD1; abundance: few; j_gene: TRBJ2-1; v_gene: TRBV15; CDR3aa: CATGKVRDRDDNEQFF; CDR3nt: TGTGCCACCGGCAAGGTCCGGGACAGGGACGACAATGAGCAGTTCTTC
d_gene: TRBD1; abundance: NA; j_gene: TRBJ1-2; v_gene: TRBV5-1; CDR3aa: CASSFDRAGYGYTF; CDR3nt: TGCGCCAGCAGCTTTGACAGGGCCGGGTATGGCTACACCTTC
d_gene: NA; abundance: NA; j_gene: TRBJ1-2; v_gene: TRBV7-2; CDR3aa: CASSLVLRARLGYTF; CDR3nt: TGTGCCAGCAGCTTAGTTCTCAGGGCAAGGCTAGGCTACACCTTC
d_gene: NA; abundance: few; j_gene: TRBJ1-1; v_gene: TRBV19; CDR3aa: CASSIVRRQEAFF; CDR3nt: TGTGCCAGTAGTATAGTCAGGCGGCAAGAAGCTTTCTTT
d_gene: TRBD1; abundance: few; j_gene: TRBJ2-1; v_gene: TRBV4-2; CDR3aa: CASSQEAGGIHNEQFF; CDR3nt: TGTGCCAGCAGCCAAGAAGCAGGGGGCATCCACAATGAGCAGTTCTTC
d_gene: TRBD1; abundance: NA; j_gene: TRBJ2-4; v_gene: TRBV6-6; CDR3aa: CASRPPTGVAKNIQYF; CDR3nt: TGTGCCAGCAGACCTCCAACAGGGGTAGCCAAAAACATTCAGTACTTC
d_gene: TRBD2; abundance: few; j_gene: TRBJ2-3; v_gene: TRBV6-4; CDR3aa: CASSGLHSTSGGTTDTQYF; CDR3nt: TGTGCCAGCAGTGGACTACACTCGACTAGCGGGGGAACCACAGATACGCAGTATTTT
d_gene: NA; abundance: many; j_gene: TRBJ1-5; v_gene: TRBV5-5; CDR3aa: CASSFREAQPQHF; CDR3nt: TGTGCCAGCAGCTTTCGGGAAGCGCAGCCCCAGCATTTT
d_gene: NA; abundance: few; j_gene: TRBJ2-5; v_gene: TRBV15; CDR3aa: CATSRGAEKETQYF; CDR3nt: TGTGCCACCAGCAGAGGGGCAGAAAAAGAGACCCAGTACTTC
d_gene: TRBD1; abundance: NA; j_gene: TRBJ2-7; v_gene: TRBV20-1; CDR3aa: CSARGRDRSYEQYF; CDR3nt: TGCAGTGCTAGGGGCCGGGACAGGTCCTACGAGCAGTACTTC
d_gene: TRBD2; abundance: few; j_gene: TRBJ2-5; v_gene: TRBV4-2; CDR3aa: CASSPGGAGGETQYF; CDR3nt: TGTGCCAGCAGCCCCGGGGGGGCCGGGGGAGAGACCCAGTACTTC
d_gene: NA; abundance: few; j_gene: TRBJ2-1; v_gene: TRBV27; CDR3aa: CASSSPGGAYYNEQFF; CDR3nt: TGTGCCAGCAGTTCCCCTGGGGGGGCTTACTACAATGAGCAGTTCTTC
d_gene: TRBD1; abundance: few; j_gene: TRBJ2-1; v_gene: TRBV7-3; CDR3aa: CASSKMRTGDNEQFF; CDR3nt: TGTGCCAGCAGTAAAATGCGGACAGGGGACAATGAGCAGTTCTTC
d_gene: NA; abundance: NA; j_gene: TRBJ1-2; v_gene: TRBV1; CDR3aa: CTSSERGQGYYGYTF; CDR3nt: TGCACCAGCAGTGAACGGGGCCAGGGCTACTATGGCTACACCTTC
d_gene: TRBD2; abundance: many; j_gene: TRBJ2-3; v_gene: TRBV11-1; CDR3aa: CASSPSLAGDGITDTQYF; CDR3nt: TGTGCCAGCAGCCCTAGTTTAGCGGGGGACGGGATCACAGATACGCAGTATTTT
d_gene: NA; abundance: NA; j_gene: TRBJ1-1; v_gene: TRBV5-5; CDR3aa: CASSPGGWGTEAFF; CDR3nt: TGTGCCAGCAGTCCTGGAGGGTGGGGTACTGAAGCTTTCTTT